The 16 T cell receptor beta chains given below trace back to one sample, sequenced in a study of CD8 T cells in ankylosing spondylitis. Using its own MiXCR run on the 5' RACE reads, TCRdb lists one record per CDR3 protein. The repertoire includes around 250,000 distinct CDR3 sequences, 15% to 20% of them detected once, and more than 25% sits in the top ten. Specimen: blood, either unsorted or a sorted T cell fraction (not recorded which). These receptor sequences come from a male donor with ankylosing spondylitis or in good health (not recorded which).

The chain is built from TRBV10-3 and TRBJ2-7; D unclear. V was clipped by 2 bases and J by 4 bases, with 9 bases between them. This CDR3 comprises 13 residues. Germline V gene sequence: CDR1 ENHRY, CDR2 SYGVKD. The CDR3: CAISEGQAYEQYF. The CDR3 nucleotides are TGTGCCATCAGTGAGGGCCAAGCGTACGAGCAGTACTTC.

This clonotype was counted only a few times. The chain carries TRBV11-3 and TRBJ2-4; a weak D match, TRBD2 (5 bases). The V end was cut by 3 bases, the J end by 4 bases, with 7 bases between. Germline CDR1 is SGHNT and CDR2 is YENEEA. The length of the CDR3 is 13 residues. CDR3 sequence (DNA): TGTGCCAGCAGCTTGTGGGAGAAAAACATTCAGTACTTC. It encodes CASSLWEKNIQYF.

There are a few counts of this clonotype. This sequence joins TRBV7-9 and TRBJ2-7; D is ambiguous. Trimming cost V 7 bases and J 3 bases, with 16 bases left between them. Looked up from germline, CDR1 is SEHNR and CDR2 is FQNEAQ (reference sequence). This CDR3 region has 14 residues. This CDR3 is CASTTNTEIYEQYF. The CDR3 DNA follows: TGTGCCAGCACCACAAATACAGAGATCTACGAGCAGTACTTC. Based on the CDR3 plus reference TRBV7-9 and TRBJ2-7, the full variable domain is DTGVSQNPRHKITKRGQNVTFRCDPISEHNRLYWYRQTLGQGPEFLTYFQNEAQLEKSRLLSDRFSAERPKGSFSTLEIQRTEQGDSAMYLCASTTNTEIYEQYFGPGTRLTVT.

The chain carries TRBV7-9 and TRBJ2-3; D is unclear. In germline, CDR1 is SEHNR, CDR2 FQNEAQ (reference sequence). V lost 6 bases to trimming and J lost 6 bases, with 10 bases between them. This CDR3 comprises 12 residues. The CDR3 region has the DNA TGTGCCAGCAGTTGGTTGGCGGATACGCAGTATTTT. Amino acid sequence: CASSWLADTQYF.

This clonotype was seen only a few times. The chain employs TRBV20-1 and TRBJ2-6, with D tentatively TRBD1 (8 bases). The germline V gene encodes CDR1 DFQATT and CDR2 SNEGSKA (reference sequence). Trimming took 4 bases from V and 1 from J, leaving 14 bases between them. This CDR3 region has 16 residues. The CDR3 spells CSAKERDRSGANVLTF. In nucleotides, the CDR3 is TGCAGTGCTAAGGAGCGGGACAGGTCTGGGGCCAACGTCCTGACTTTC.

This clonotype showed up just a few times. The V gene is TRBV29-1, the J gene TRBJ2-2; 12 bases map to TRBD1. With V trimmed by 4 bases and J by 6 bases, 6 bases remained unmatched. The germline V gene has CDR1 SQVTM and CDR2 ANQGSEA. The CDR3 is 15 amino acids. CDR3 in amino acids: CSVVGDRGRSGELFF. CDR3 DNA sequence: TGCAGCGTTGTTGGGGACAGGGGGCGTTCCGGGGAGCTGTTTTTT.

This chain links TRBV10-3 with TRBJ1-1; D ambiguous. There are 14 residues in the CDR3. The V end lost 2 bases, the J end lost 7 bases, and 14 bases lay between the germline ends. Looked up from germline, CDR1 is ENHRY and CDR2 is SYGVKD. CDR3 bases: TGTGCCATCAGTGAGGCAGGCTCGACCGGTGAAGCTTTCTTT. Protein product: CAISEAGSTGEAFF.

V usage is TRBV9 and J usage is TRBJ2-2, with a tentative D call TRBD2 (6 bases). Germline loops: CDR1 SGDLS, CDR2 YYNGEE. The V end was cut by 4 bases, the J end by 1 base, with 11 bases between. The CDR3 is 15 amino acids. In nucleotides, the CDR3 is TGTGCCAGCAGCTCCGGGACTTTGAACACCGGGGAGCTGTTTTTT. This translates into CASSSGTLNTGELFF.

This clonotype turned up a few times. J is TRBJ2-7 and V is TRBV7-9; 7 bases agree with TRBD1. CDR1 and CDR2 (germline): SEHNR, FQNEAQ (reference sequence). The trim removed 0 bases at V and 1 base at J, leaving 3 bases unmatched. The CDR3 is made up of 15 amino acids. This chain's CDR3 is CASSLALTGSYEQYF. The CDR3 DNA follows: TGTGCCAGCAGCTTAGCATTGACAGGGTCCTACGAGCAGTACTTC.

This sequence joins TRBV5-1 and TRBJ2-1; D is uncertain. Germline V CDR1 and CDR2: SGHRS, YFSETQ. CDR3 size: 14 residues. V was clipped by 0 bases and J by 5 bases, with 9 bases between them. The CDR3 reads CASSLAPWDNEQFF. The CDR3 region has the DNA TGCGCCAGCAGCTTGGCCCCCTGGGACAATGAGCAGTTCTTC.

This chain links TRBV20-1 with TRBJ2-1, with TRBD2 matching 8 bases. The V gene's germline CDR1 is DFQATT and CDR2 SNEGSKA (reference sequence). V was clipped by 0 bases and J by 0 bases; unmatched bases: 4. The CDR3 length is 16 residues. The CDR3 sequence: CSARDLSGSSYNEQFF. For the CDR3, the DNA is TGCAGTGCTAGAGATTTGAGCGGGAGCTCCTACAATGAGCAGTTCTTC.

The CDR3 here is CASSLNRGQRSYNEQFF. The CDR3 bases are TGTGCCAGCAGCTTAAATAGGGGACAGCGCTCCTACAATGAGCAGTTCTTC. The chain links TRBV7-8 to TRBJ2-1, with TRBD1 matching 7 bases. With 2 bases clipped from V and 0 bases from J, the junction kept 7 bases outside the gene matches. In germline, CDR1 is SGHVS, CDR2 FQNEAQ. The CDR3 sequence is 17 residues long.

The table lists this clonotype with a few counts. The gene calls are TRBV4-3 and TRBJ2-7; 10 positions match TRBD2. Looked up from germline, CDR1 is LGHNA and CDR2 is YSLEER. The CDR3 loop spans 16 amino acids. Trimming cost V 0 bases and J 2 bases; bases outside gene matches: 4. The CDR3 protein is CASSQEWLAGAYEQYF. CDR3 DNA sequence: TGCGCCAGCAGCCAAGAATGGCTAGCGGGGGCCTACGAGCAGTACTTC.

This clonotype appeared many times. The chain links TRBV20-1 to TRBJ2-7, with 7 bases that match TRBD2. Germline V gives CDR1 DFQATT, CDR2 SNEGSKA (reference sequence). The CDR3 sequence is 14 residues long. Trimming removed 0 bases from V and 3 bases from J; junction bases left unmatched: 5. The CDR3 DNA reads as TGCAGTGCTAGAGACGGGGAGGGGATCTACGAGCAGTACTTC. Its translation is CSARDGEGIYEQYF.

This clonotype was counted only a few times. This rearrangement joins TRBV20-1 to TRBJ2-1, with 8 nucleotides matching TRBD1. The junction had 16 bases not matched to a gene; V was cut back by 0 bases and J by 9 bases. This CDR3 is 17 amino acids long. Germline V CDR1 and CDR2: DFQATT, SNEGSKA (reference sequence). The CDR3 here is CSARDLAGQGILGEQFF. Written as DNA, the CDR3 is TGCAGTGCTAGAGATCTAGCAGGACAGGGAATCCTAGGTGAGCAGTTCTTC.

This clonotype was found a few times. V usage is TRBV7-3 and J usage is TRBJ2-1; 9 positions match TRBD1. With V trimmed by 5 bases and J by 6 bases, 8 bases remained unmatched. CDR1 and CDR2 from the germline V gene are SGHTA and FQGTGA. CDR3 size: 15 residues. The CDR3 coding sequence is TGTGCCAGCAGCGTGGGACAGGGCGGTTTCAATGAGCAGTTCTTC. Amino acids: CASSVGQGGFNEQFF.